A single T cell receptor beta chain is shown here with its context. TCRdb's table, derived via immunoSEQ multiplex PCR, lists solely in-frame clones and lacks some. The sample records approximately 1.5 million clones, 97% to 99% being singletons. Germline V gene lookup returns CDR1 SGHTA and CDR2 FQGTGA. The CDR3 loop spans 16 amino acids. Trimming stripped 1 base from V and 0 bases from J, with 7 bases between. The source of the sample is a study of shared clonotypes between healthy human individuals. The chain employs TRBV7-3 and TRBJ2-6; D uncertain. The clonotype was recovered from a man aged 25-40 years in good health. The material sequenced was naive CD4+ T cells sorted from blood. As for subset: CD45RA+ positively selected. The CDR3 DNA follows: TGTGCCAGCAGCTTAATGCTGGACTCTGGGGCCAACGTCCTGACTTTC. This codes for CASSLMLDSGANVLTF.